These 9 T cell receptor beta chains came from one sample sequenced in a study of PD-1 blockade in classical Hodgkin lymphoma. All trial patients relapsed after autologous stem cell transplantation. Magnetic negative selection was used to purify CD8+ T cells from thawed PBMCs. Here immunoSEQ multiplex PCR was the method, and the copy in TCRdb shows in-frame clones only, minus some. The table has over 25,000 clones, 85% to 90% seen once. The material sequenced was CD8+ T cells from blood, taken at baseline. The receptors shown here come from a human donor with classical Hodgkin lymphoma.

The gene calls are TRBV7-8 and TRBJ2-7; possible D gene TRBD2, 6 bases. Trimming pared 5 bases from V and 6 bases from J, leaving 26 bases between. The germline CDR1 and CDR2 sequences are SGHVS and FQNEAQ. The CDR3 has 17 residues. The CDR3 DNA follows: TGTGCCAGCAGCCCCCTCGGTAAGGTGCGGGGACCTCTCGAGCAGTACTTC. Its translation: CASSPLGKVRGPLEQYF.

The chain joins TRBV2 to TRBJ1-3; D uncertain. Trimming cost V 7 bases and J 9 bases, with 25 bases left between them. Germline CDR1 reads SNHLY; CDR2 reads FYNNEI. This CDR3 comprises 16 residues. The CDR3 is CASTASGRTIQSTIYF. The CDR3 DNA is TGTGCCAGCACCGCAAGCGGGCGGACGATCCAGAGCACCATATATTTT. Filled out from reference TRBV2 and TRBJ1-3, the complete variable domain reads EPEVTQTPSHQVTQMGQEVILRCVPISNHLYFYWYRQILGQKVEFLVSFYNNEISEKSEIFDDQFSVERPDGSNFTLKIRSTKLEDSAMYFCASTASGRTIQSTIYFGEGSWLTVV.

The chain joins TRBV6-1 to TRBJ1-5; 9 nucleotides align to TRBD1. Trimming cost V 8 bases and J 2 bases; bases outside gene matches: 7. The CDR3 is 15 amino acids. The germline V gene has CDR1 MNHNS and CDR2 SASEGT. CDR3 amino acids: CASGGDREGNQPQHF. The CDR3 nucleotides are TGTGCCAGCGGGGGGGACAGGGAGGGCAATCAGCCCCAGCATTTT.

The chain recombines TRBV30 with TRBJ2-2; tentatively, D is TRBD1 (6 bases). Trimming took 3 bases from V and 4 from J, leaving 9 bases between them. Germline loops: CDR1 GTSNPN, CDR2 SVGIG (reference sequence). The CDR3 is made up of 13 amino acids. Here the CDR3 reads CAWSPDSTGELFF. CDR3 nucleotides: TGTGCCTGGAGCCCGGACAGCACCGGGGAGCTGTTTTTT.

The chain recombines TRBV19 with TRBJ2-7; the match to TRBD1 covers 11 bases. The CDR3 runs 15 residues. J was trimmed by 1 base and V by 5 bases; bases with no gene match: 4. The germline gives CDR1 LNHDA, CDR2 SQIVND (reference sequence). CDR3: CASSVGTGGSYEQYF. CDR3 coding DNA: TGTGCCAGTAGTGTAGGGACAGGGGGTTCCTACGAGCAGTACTTC.

This chain connects TRBV13 to TRBJ2-7; D call uncertain. This CDR3 has 13 residues. V was cut by 0 bases and J by 5 bases, with 8 bases left in between. The V gene's germline CDR1 is PRHDT and CDR2 FYEKMQ (reference sequence). CDR3 residues: CASSLGHPNEQYF. The CDR3 region has the DNA TGTGCCAGCAGCTTAGGTCACCCCAACGAGCAGTACTTC.

This clone has only one observation. V usage is TRBV28 and J usage is TRBJ1-3; D possibly corresponds to TRBD1 (5 bases). Trimming stripped 10 bases from V and 1 base from J, with 17 bases between. This CDR3 contains 15 residues. Germline V lookup: CDR1 MDHEN, CDR2 SYDVKM. The CDR3 DNA follows: TGTGCCACCATGGCTACGGGGCTATCTGGAAACACCATATATTTT. Protein sequence: CATMATGLSGNTIYF.

This clone has just one count. The CDR3: CASSFRRDHYEQYF. The CDR3 DNA sequence: TGCGCCAGCAGCTTCCGCAGGGACCACTACGAGCAGTACTTC. The rearrangement links TRBV5-1 to TRBJ2-7; D tentatively fits TRBD1 or TRBD2 (5 bases each). CDR1 is SGHRS and CDR2 is YFSETQ in the germline V gene. V was clipped by 2 bases and J by 3 bases, with 12 bases between them. The CDR3 loop spans 14 amino acids.

The chain recombines TRBV15 with TRBJ2-1; possibly TRBD1 for D (5 bases). This CDR3 region has 13 residues. Germline CDR1 reads LNHNV; CDR2 reads YYDKDF (reference sequence). The V gene lost 9 bases and the J gene lost 2 bases, with 11 bases spanning the gap. CDR3 in amino acids: CATADIPYNEQFF. The CDR3 nucleotides are TGTGCCACTGCGGACATTCCCTACAATGAGCAGTTCTTC.